A selection of T cell receptor beta chains follows, all from one sample in a study of CD8+CD57+ T cells in acquired aplastic anemia. TCRdb re-analysed the reads in MiXCR, keeping a single row per CDR3 protein. The data show under 200,000 distinct CDR3 sequences, approximately 48% seen once. The sample was sorted CD4+, CD8+, or CD8+CD57+ T cells (not recorded which) from PBMCs. These receptors came from a human donor with aplastic anemia. Both conserved end residues are part of each CDR3. Fields, in order: clone size, V gene, D gene, J gene, CDR3 DNA, CDR3 protein. D genes are given only for firm matches. Clone size, where shown, is once, few, many, or a class for clones that have expanded.

NA	TRBV7-7	NA	TRBJ2-1	TGTGCTAGCAGCCCGGGGATACATAGTGAGCAGTTCTTC	CASSPGIHSEQFF
NA	TRBV5-6	TRBD1	TRBJ2-5	TGTGCCAGCAGCTGGGACAGGGGTTTACAAGAGACCCAGTACTTC	CASSWDRGLQETQYF
few	TRBV2	NA	TRBJ2-3	TGTGCCAGCAGGCCCCAGGGACGAGGCACAGATACGCAGTATTTT	CASRPQGRGTDTQYF
many	TRBV20-1	NA	TRBJ1-1	TGCAGTGCCACGGCTCGGGGGGCCCTATTCATGAACACTGAAGCTTTCTTT	CSATARGALFMNTEAFF
NA	TRBV20-1	NA	TRBJ1-6	TGCAGTGCTAGCAGACAGGCCATGGATTCACCCCTCCACTTT	CSASRQAMDSPLHF
many	TRBV14	TRBD2	TRBJ2-2	TGTGCCAGCAGCAAAGAGCCTAGCGGTTCAATTAACACCGGGGAGCTGTTTTTT	CASSKEPSGSINTGELFF
many	TRBV11-2	TRBD2	TRBJ2-3	TGTGCCAGCAGCGAAACTATTTTAGCGGGGAACACAGATACGCAGTATTTT	CASSETILAGNTDTQYF
many	TRBV15	NA	TRBJ2-7	TGTGCCACCAGCACCCATGACCCCGACAGCTCCTACGAGCAGTACTTC	CATSTHDPDSSYEQYF
few	TRBV15	NA	TRBJ2-1	TGTGCCACCAGCAGAGATCGGACTCCCTACAATGAGCAGTTCTTC	CATSRDRTPYNEQFF
many	TRBV7-2	TRBD1	TRBJ2-5	TGTGCCAGCAGCTTAGGAAGGACAGGAAAGACCCAGTACTTC	CASSLGRTGKTQYF
NA	TRBV20-1	TRBD2	TRBJ2-5	TGCAGTGCGTGGACTAGCACCCAAGAGACCCAGTACTTC	CSAWTSTQETQYF
once	TRBV7-9	NA	TRBJ2-5	TGTGCCAGCTCCTCGGGCAGCGTAGCAGAGACCCAGTACTTC	CASSSGSVAETQYF
many	TRBV7-2	TRBD2	TRBJ2-5	TGTGCCAGCAGCTGGGGGGAGGGTTTAGGGACCCAGTACTTC	CASSWGEGLGTQYF
NA	TRBV7-2	NA	TRBJ1-1	TGTGCCAGCAGCGAAAACGGTTACTTT	CASSENGYF
many	TRBV7-9	NA	TRBJ1-1	TGTGCCAGCAGCTTAGCGGGACCGACTGAAGCTTTCTTT	CASSLAGPTEAFF
few	TRBV5-5	TRBD1	TRBJ1-6	TGTGCCAGCAGCCGCCAGGGACAGGGAGATTCACCCCTCCACTTT	CASSRQGQGDSPLHF
many	TRBV19	NA	TRBJ1-6	TGTGCCAGTAGTATAGATAGAAGGGACACTAATTCACCCCTCCACTTT	CASSIDRRDTNSPLHF
NA	TRBV2	TRBD2	TRBJ2-1	TGTGCCAGCAGTGAGGCATCGGGGGGGGACAATGAGCAGTTCTTC	CASSEASGGDNEQFF
NA	TRBV24-1	NA	TRBJ2-3	TGTGCCACCAGCGGACCCGGGCCGACAGATACGCAGTATTTT	CATSGPGPTDTQYF
few	TRBV15	NA	TRBJ2-7	TGTGCCACCAGCGGGAGGACGGGCTACGAGCAGTACTTC	CATSGRTGYEQYF
NA	TRBV11-1	TRBD2	TRBJ2-1	TGTGCCAGCAGCCCTTTGCGGGAGGGGGAGTACGATGAGCAGTTCTTC	CASSPLREGEYDEQFF
few	TRBV24-1	NA	TRBJ2-5	TGTGCCACCAGTGATTTAGCCGGACAACAGTACTTC	CATSDLAGQQYF
NA	TRBV24-1	TRBD1	TRBJ2-5	TGTGCCACCAGTGACCCCGGACAGGGTGGAGGGACCCAGTACTTC	CATSDPGQGGGTQYF
many	TRBV20-1	NA	TRBJ1-1	TGCAGTGCTCTCGACATCTTGAACACTGAAGCTTTCTTT	CSALDILNTEAFF
NA	TRBV24-1	NA	TRBJ1-3	TGTGCCACCAGTGCGGGAGAGGGGATCTCTGGAAACACCATATATTTT	CATSAGEGISGNTIYF
NA	TRBV24-1	NA	TRBJ1-2	TGTGCCACCAGTGACGATCGGACAGCGAACTATGGCTACACCTTC	CATSDDRTANYGYTF
once	TRBV7-2	TRBD1	TRBJ1-2	TGTGCCAGCAGCTTAGCGAATACAGGGGGTGGCTATGGCTACACCTTC	CASSLANTGGGYGYTF
few	TRBV6-1	TRBD2	TRBJ2-3	TGTGCCAGCTGTCGACTAGCGGGGGGCACAGATACGCAGTATTTT	CASCRLAGGTDTQYF
NA	TRBV4-2	TRBD1	TRBJ1-2	TGTGCCAGCAGCCAAGATGGGACAGCTCCCTGGCTGGGCTGCACCTTC	CASSQDGTAPWLGCTF
NA	TRBV7-9	NA	TRBJ1-1	TGTGCCAGCAGCTCCGTGAACACTGAAGCTTTCTTT	CASSSVNTEAFF
NA	TRBV5-6	NA	TRBJ2-1	TGTGCCAGCAGCCTGCCTACTTGGGAGCAGTTCTTC	CASSLPTWEQFF